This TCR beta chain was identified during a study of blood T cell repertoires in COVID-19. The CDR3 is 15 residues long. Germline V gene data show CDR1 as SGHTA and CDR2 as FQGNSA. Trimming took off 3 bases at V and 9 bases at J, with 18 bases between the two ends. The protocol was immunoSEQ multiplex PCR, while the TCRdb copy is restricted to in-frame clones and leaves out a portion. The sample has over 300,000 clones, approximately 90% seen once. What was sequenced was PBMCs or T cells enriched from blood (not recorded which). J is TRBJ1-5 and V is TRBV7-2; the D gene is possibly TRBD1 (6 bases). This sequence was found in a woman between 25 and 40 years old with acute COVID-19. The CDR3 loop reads CASSFGQGLVRPQHF. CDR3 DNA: TGTGCCAGCAGCTTCGGCCAGGGGCTTGTTAGGCCCCAGCATTTT. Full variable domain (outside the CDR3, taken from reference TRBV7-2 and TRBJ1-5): GAGVSQSPSNKVTEKGKDVELRCDPISGHTALYWYRQSLGQGLEFLIYFQGNSAPDKSGLPSDRFSAERTGGSVSTLTIQRTQQEDSAVYLCASSFGQGLVRPQHFGDGTRLSIL.